The TCR beta chain under discussion was sequenced for a study of identical twins. Only healthy Caucasians were included as donors. cDNA molecules carried unique molecular identifiers, and template switching added a universal primer site. TCRdb redid the calling of the 5' RACE reads with MiXCR, one entry per CDR3 protein. The sample has about 660,000 distinct CDR3 sequences, around 8.3% seen once. Details on this clonotype: Its target is not known.

V was shortened by 2 bases and J by 0 bases, with 11 bases between the two germline ends. From germline, CDR1 is LGHNA and CDR2 YNFKEQ. This CDR3 is 15 amino acids long. Overall study results and limits: Zero-insertion findings could be partly confounded by invariant cells (MAIT and iNKT cells).

A further study also used this sample, focusing on yellow fever vaccine responses in identical twins. This second study says: Reported findings indicate that twins' vaccine T cell responses seemed partially convergent, partially personalized.

The receptor's source is a young woman in good health. V and J are TRBV4-2 and TRBJ2-7; D not resolved. Sequences were obtained from PBMCs. The CDR3: CASSQPDRLSYEQYF. CDR3 nucleotides: TGTGCCAGCAGCCAACCCGACCGTCTCTCCTACGAGCAGTACTTC.